There are a few counts of the clone carrying this T cell receptor (beta chain). Its antigen is undetermined. This entry comes from a study of human T cells and chemical hapten exposure. Background on the study: The upper back received 0.01% DPC by patch testing, with results read at 6 days. General study points: Significantly more large CDR3 similarity clusters arose among expanded TCRs than among controls.

Germline CDR1 and CDR2: MNHEY and SVGEGT. V gave up 7 bases and J gave up 6 bases, with 13 bases separating them. The CDR3 extends over 12 amino acids. The time point: patch test 3, about 24 weeks after DPC sensitization. Indicated treatment: therapeutic diphenylcyclopropenone sensitization with weekly scalp DPC. The library tagged individual cDNA molecules with unique molecular identifiers. MiXCR, run by TCRdb on the RACE reads, gives a single entry per CDR3 protein. The data hold about 190,000 distinct CDR3 sequences, with 20% to 25% observed a single time. This TCR came from a woman aged 40 to 50 with alopecia areata. Some clones in this sample may be carry-over from other donors' samples. This sample comprised whole blood, obtained in connection with sensitization to the hapten diphenylcyclopropenone (DPC). The chain has TRBV6-2 or TRBV6-3 and TRBJ2-7; D is ambiguous. The CDR3 spells CASTDPASEQYF. CDR3 nucleotides: TGTGCCAGCACCGACCCCGCTTCCGAGCAGTACTTC.